These 2 T cell receptor beta chains were sequenced from one sample in a study of CD8 T cells in ankylosing spondylitis. General study results and limits: Blood of patients with ankylosing spondylitis appeared to be characterized by a TCR beta motif of several highly homologous variants.

TCRdb passed the 5' RACE reads through MiXCR, listing each CDR3 protein once. Counted here are about 840,000 distinct CDR3 sequences, about 11% occurring once; the ten biggest clones make up under 0.6%. Their target antigens are unknown. The sample was blood, either unsorted or a sorted T cell fraction (not recorded which). These receptor sequences come from a male donor with ankylosing spondylitis.

This chain joins TRBV20-1 and TRBJ2-7; TRBD1 aligns across 7 bases. The V gene end was trimmed by 6 bases and the J gene end by 2 bases; junction bases not matched to a gene: 13. In germline, CDR1 is DFQATT, CDR2 SNEGSKA (reference sequence). The CDR3 consists of 15 residues. CDR3 nucleotide sequence: TGCAGTGCCCACGCGCTAGGGACAGCCACCTACGAGCAGTACTTC. Amino acid sequence: CSAHALGTATYEQYF.

This clonotype was seen a few times. This chain uses TRBV9 with TRBJ1-3, with a weak D call TRBD1 (5 bases). With 3 bases removed from V and 4 bases from J, the gap between germline ends came to 14 bases. CDR1 and CDR2 from the germline V gene are SGDLS and YYNGEE. The CDR3 length is 15 residues. The chain's CDR3 is CASSGNRISGNTIYF. The CDR3 nucleotides read TGTGCCAGCAGCGGAAACAGGATTTCAGGAAACACCATATATTTT.